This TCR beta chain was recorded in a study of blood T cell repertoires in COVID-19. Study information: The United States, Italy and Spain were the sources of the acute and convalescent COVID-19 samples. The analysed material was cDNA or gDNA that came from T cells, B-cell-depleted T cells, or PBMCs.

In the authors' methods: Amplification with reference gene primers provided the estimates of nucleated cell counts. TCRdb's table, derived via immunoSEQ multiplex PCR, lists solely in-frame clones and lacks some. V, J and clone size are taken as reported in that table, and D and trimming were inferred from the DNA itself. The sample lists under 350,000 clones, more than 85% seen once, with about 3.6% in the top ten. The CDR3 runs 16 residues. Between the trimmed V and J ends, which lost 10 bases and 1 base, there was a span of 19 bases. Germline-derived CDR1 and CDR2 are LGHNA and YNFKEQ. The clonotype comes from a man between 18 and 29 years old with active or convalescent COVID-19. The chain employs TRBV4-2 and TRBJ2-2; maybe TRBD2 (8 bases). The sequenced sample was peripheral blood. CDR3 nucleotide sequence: TGTGCCACCTCGACGGGAGGGGGCCGGAACACCGGGGAGCTGTTTTTT. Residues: CATSTGGGRNTGELFF.